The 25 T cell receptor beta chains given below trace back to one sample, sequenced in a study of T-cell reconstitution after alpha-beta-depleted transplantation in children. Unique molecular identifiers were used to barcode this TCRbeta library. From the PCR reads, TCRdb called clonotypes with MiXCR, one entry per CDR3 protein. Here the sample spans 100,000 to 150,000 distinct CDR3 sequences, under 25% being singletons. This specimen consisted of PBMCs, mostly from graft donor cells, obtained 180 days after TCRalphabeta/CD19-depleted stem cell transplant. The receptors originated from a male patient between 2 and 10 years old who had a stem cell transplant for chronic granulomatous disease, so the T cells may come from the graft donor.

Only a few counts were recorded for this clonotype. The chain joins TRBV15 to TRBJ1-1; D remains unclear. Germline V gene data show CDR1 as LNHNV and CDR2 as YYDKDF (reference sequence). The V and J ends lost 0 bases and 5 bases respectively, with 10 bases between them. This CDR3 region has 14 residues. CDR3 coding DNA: TGTGCCACCAGCAGAGAACAAGCATGGACTGAAGCTTTCTTT. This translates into CATSREQAWTEAFF.

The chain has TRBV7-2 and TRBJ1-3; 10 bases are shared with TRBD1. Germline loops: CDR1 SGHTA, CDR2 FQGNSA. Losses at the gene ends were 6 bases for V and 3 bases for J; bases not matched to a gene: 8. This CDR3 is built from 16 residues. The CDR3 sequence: CASSRHGTGVGNTIYF. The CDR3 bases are TGTGCCAGCAGTCGCCACGGGACAGGGGTTGGAAACACCATATATTTT.

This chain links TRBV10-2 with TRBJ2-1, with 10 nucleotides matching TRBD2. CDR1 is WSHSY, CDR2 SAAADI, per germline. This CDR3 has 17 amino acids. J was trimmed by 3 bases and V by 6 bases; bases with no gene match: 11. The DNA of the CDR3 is TGCGCCAGCAGCACTGCCCTAGCGGGGGTCCACTACAATGAGCAGTTCTTC. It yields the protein CASSTALAGVHYNEQFF.

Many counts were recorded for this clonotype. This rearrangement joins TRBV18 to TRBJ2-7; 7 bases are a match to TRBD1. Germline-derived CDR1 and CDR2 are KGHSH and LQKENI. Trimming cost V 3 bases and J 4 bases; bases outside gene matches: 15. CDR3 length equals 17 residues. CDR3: CASSPTLLPGQSYEQYF. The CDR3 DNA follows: TGTGCCAGCTCACCTACTTTACTACCGGGACAGAGTTACGAGCAGTACTTC. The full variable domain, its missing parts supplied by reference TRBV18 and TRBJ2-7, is NAGVMQNPRHLVRRRGQEARLRCSPMKGHSHVYWYRQLPEEGLKFMVYLQKENIIDESGMPKERFSAEFPKEGPSILRIQQVVRGDSAAYFCASSPTLLPGQSYEQYFGPGTRLTVT.

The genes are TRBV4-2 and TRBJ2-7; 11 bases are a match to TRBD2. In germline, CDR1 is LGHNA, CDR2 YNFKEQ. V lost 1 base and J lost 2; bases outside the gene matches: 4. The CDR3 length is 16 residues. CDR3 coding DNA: TGTGCCAGCAGCCAAGGACTAGCGGGGAGAACCTACGAGCAGTACTTC. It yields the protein CASSQGLAGRTYEQYF.

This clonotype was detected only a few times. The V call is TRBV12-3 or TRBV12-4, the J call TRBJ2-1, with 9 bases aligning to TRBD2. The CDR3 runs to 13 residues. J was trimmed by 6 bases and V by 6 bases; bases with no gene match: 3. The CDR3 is CASSAGGRNEQFF. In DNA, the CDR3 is TGTGCCAGCAGCGCGGGGGGGCGCAATGAGCAGTTCTTC.

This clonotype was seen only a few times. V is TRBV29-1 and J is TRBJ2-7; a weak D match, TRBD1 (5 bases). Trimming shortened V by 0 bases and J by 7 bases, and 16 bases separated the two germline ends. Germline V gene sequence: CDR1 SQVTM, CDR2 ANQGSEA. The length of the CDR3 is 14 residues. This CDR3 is CSVEDSTGMREQYF. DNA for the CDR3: TGCAGCGTTGAAGATAGTACAGGTATGCGAGAGCAGTACTTC.

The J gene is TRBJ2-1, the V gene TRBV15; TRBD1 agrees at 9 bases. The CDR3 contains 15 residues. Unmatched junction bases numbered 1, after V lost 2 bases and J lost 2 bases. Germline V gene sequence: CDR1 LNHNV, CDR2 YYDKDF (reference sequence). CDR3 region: CATSRRQGAYNEQFF. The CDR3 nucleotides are TGTGCCACCAGCAGACGACAGGGGGCCTACAATGAGCAGTTCTTC.

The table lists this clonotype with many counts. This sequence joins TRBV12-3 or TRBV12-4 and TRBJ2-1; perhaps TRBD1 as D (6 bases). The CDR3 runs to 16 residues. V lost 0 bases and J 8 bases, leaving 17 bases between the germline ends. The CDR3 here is CASSLAVGPGVDEQFF. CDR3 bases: TGTGCCAGCAGTTTAGCGGTGGGCCCAGGGGTCGATGAGCAGTTCTTC.

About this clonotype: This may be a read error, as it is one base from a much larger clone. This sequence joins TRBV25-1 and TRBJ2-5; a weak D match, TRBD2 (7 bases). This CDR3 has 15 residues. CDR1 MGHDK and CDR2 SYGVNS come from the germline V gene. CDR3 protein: CASSESGGRQATQYF. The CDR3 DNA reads TGTGCCAGCAGTGAATCGGGGGGCAGGCAAGCGACCCAGTACTTC.

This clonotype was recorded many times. The CDR3 DNA reads TGTGCCAGCAGCTTACAACTTTGGCCAGAGTACAACGAGCAGTACTTC. Its translation: CASSLQLWPEYNEQYF. The genes are TRBV7-2 and TRBJ2-7, with D hard to call. Trimming removed 2 bases from V and 5 bases from J, with 19 bases in between. This CDR3 has 16 amino acids. Per the germline V gene, CDR1 is SGHTA and CDR2 is FQGNSA.

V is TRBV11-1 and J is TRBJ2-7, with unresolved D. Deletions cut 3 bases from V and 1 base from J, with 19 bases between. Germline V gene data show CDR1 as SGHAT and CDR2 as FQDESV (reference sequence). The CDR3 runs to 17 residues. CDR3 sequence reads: CASSFGPASGASYEQYF. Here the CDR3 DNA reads TGTGCCAGCAGCTTTGGTCCAGCCAGTGGCGCGTCCTACGAGCAGTACTTC.

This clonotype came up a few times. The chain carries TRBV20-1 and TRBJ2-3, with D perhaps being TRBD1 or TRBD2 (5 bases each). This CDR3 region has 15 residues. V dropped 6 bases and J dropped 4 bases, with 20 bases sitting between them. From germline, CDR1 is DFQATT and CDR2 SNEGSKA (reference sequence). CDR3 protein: CSAEMGEDGADTQYF. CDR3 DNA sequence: TGCAGTGCCGAGATGGGGGAAGACGGGGCAGATACGCAGTATTTT.

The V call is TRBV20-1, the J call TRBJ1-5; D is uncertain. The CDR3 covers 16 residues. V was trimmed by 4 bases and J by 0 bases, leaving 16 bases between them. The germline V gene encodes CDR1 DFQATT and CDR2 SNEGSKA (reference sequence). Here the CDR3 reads CSAIEIADYSNQPQHF. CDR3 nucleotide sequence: TGCAGTGCTATAGAGATCGCAGATTATAGCAATCAGCCCCAGCATTTT.

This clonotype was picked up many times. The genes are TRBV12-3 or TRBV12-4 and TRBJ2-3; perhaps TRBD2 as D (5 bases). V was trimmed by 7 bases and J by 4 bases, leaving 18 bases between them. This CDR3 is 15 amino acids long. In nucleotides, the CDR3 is TGTGCCAGCACCAAAGGACGGGGTTTCGCAGATACGCAGTATTTT. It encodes CASTKGRGFADTQYF.

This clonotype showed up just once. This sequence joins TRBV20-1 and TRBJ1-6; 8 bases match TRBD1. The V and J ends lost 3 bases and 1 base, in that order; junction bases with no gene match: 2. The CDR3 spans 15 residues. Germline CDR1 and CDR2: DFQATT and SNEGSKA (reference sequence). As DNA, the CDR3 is TGCAGTGCTAGGCAGGGGGCATCCTATAATTCACCCCTCCACTTT. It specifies CSARQGASYNSPLHF.

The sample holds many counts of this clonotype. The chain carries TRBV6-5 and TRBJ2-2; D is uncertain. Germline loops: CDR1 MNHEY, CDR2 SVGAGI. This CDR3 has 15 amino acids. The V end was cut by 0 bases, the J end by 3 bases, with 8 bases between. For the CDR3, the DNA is TGTGCCAGCAGTTACTCGGTGTCGGACACCGGGGAGCTGTTTTTT. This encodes CASSYSVSDTGELFF.

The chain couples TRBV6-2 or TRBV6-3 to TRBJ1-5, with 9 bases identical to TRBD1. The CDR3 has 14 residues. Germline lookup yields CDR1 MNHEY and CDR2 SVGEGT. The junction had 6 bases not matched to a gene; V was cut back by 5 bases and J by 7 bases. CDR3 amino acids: CASSIGTGRQPQHF. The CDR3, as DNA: TGTGCCAGCAGTATTGGGACAGGGAGGCAGCCCCAGCATTTT.

The CDR3 coding sequence is TGCAGTGCTAGCCCGGGAGATACGCAGTATTTT. Protein: CSASPGDTQYF. The V gene is TRBV20-1, the J gene TRBJ2-3; no clear D. Germline V gives CDR1 DFQATT, CDR2 SNEGSKA (reference sequence). The CDR3 runs to 11 residues. V lost 3 bases and J 5 bases, leaving 6 bases between the germline ends.

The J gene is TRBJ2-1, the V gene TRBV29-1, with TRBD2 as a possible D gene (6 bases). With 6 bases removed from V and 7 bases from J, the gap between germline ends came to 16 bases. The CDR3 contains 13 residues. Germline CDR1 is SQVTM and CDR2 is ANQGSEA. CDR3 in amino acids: CSVDTGVFNEQFF. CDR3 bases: TGCAGCGTAGACACGGGGGTTTTTAATGAGCAGTTCTTC.

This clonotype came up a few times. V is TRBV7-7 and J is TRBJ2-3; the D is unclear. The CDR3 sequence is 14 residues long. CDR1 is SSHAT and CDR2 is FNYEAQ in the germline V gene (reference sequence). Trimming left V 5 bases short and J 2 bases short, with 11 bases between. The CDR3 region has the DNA TGTGCCAGCAGCCCAGAGTCCAACACAGATACGCAGTATTTT. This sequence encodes CASSPESNTDTQYF.

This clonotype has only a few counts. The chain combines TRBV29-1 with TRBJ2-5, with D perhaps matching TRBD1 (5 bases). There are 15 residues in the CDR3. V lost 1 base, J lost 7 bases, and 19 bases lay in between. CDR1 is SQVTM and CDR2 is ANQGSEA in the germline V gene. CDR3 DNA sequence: TGCAGCGTTGAAGGGAACAGGTGGCCGCCAGGGACCCAGTACTTC. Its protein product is CSVEGNRWPPGTQYF. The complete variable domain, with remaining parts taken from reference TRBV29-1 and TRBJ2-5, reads SAVISQKPSRDICQRGTSLTIQCQVDSQVTMMFWYRQQPGQSLTLIATANQGSEATYESGFVIDKFPISRPNLTFSTLTVSNMSPEDSSIYLCSVEGNRWPPGTQYFGPGTRLLVL.

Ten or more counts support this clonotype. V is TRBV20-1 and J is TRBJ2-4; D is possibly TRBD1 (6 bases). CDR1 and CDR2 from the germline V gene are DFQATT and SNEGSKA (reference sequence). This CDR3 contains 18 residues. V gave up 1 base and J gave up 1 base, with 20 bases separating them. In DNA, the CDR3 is TGCAGTGCTAGAGTCTCCTCCTCCAGGGGATCGGCCAAAAACATTCAGTACTTC. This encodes CSARVSSSRGSAKNIQYF.

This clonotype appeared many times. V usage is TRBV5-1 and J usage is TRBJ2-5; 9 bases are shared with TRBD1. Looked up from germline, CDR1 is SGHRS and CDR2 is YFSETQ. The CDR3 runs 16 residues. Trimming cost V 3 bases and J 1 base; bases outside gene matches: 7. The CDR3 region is CASSSGGTGIQETQYF. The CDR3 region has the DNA TGCGCCAGCAGCTCCGGTGGGACAGGGATCCAAGAGACCCAGTACTTC.

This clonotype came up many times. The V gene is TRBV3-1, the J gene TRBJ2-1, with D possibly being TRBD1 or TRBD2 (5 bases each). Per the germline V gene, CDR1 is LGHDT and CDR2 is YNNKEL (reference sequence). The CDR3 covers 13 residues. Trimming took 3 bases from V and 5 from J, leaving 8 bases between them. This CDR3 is CASSQLGDNEQFF. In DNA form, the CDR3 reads TGTGCCAGCAGCCAGCTGGGGGACAATGAGCAGTTCTTC.